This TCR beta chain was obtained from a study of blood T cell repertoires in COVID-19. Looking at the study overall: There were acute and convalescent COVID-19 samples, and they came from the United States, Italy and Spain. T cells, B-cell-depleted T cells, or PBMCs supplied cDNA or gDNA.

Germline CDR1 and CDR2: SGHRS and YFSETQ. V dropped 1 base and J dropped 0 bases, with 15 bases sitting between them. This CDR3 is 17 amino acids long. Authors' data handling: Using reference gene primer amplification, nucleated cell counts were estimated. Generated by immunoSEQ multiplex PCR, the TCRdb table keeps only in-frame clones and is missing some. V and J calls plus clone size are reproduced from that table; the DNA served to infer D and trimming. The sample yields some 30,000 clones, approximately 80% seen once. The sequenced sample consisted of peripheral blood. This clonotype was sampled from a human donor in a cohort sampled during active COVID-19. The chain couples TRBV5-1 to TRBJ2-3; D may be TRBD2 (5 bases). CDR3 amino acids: CASSLRRLSTSTDTQYF. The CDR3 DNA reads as TGCGCCAGCAGCTTGCGAAGACTATCCACTAGCACAGATACGCAGTATTTT.